Listed below are T cell receptor beta chains from one sample, sequenced in a study of blood T cell repertoires in COVID-19. Clones were read by immunoSEQ multiplex PCR, and TCRdb kept only the in-frame ones, dropping some. The sample holds approximately 210,000 clones, around 86% seen once. Material: PBMCs or T cells enriched from blood (not recorded which). Source of these receptors: a woman in her 50s with acute COVID-19. Each CDR3 is given with its conserved first and last residue. D genes are given only for firm matches. Not every row has a clone size; where given, it reads once, few, many or a size class.

TRBV5-1	TRBJ2-3	NA	NA	CASSPGDLTDTQYF	TGCGCCAGCAGCCCCGGGGATTTGACAGATACGCAGTATTTT
TRBV9	TRBJ1-4	NA	NA	CASSVDTGSEKLFF	TGTGCCAGCAGCGTTGATACGGGTTCTGAAAAACTGTTTTTT
TRBV11-2	TRBJ2-7	NA	TRBD2	CASSKVGGGSYEQYF	TGTGCCAGCAGCAAAGTGGGGGGGGGCTCCTACGAGCAGTACTTC
TRBV7-9	TRBJ2-2	NA	NA	CASSLGAGSTGELFF	TGTGCCAGCAGCTTAGGAGCAGGGTCCACCGGGGAGCTGTTTTTT
TRBV6-5	TRBJ1-2	NA	NA	CASSYSRQGSGYTF	TGTGCCAGCAGTTACTCGAGGCAGGGAAGTGGCTACACCTTC
TRBV6-6	TRBJ1-1	NA	TRBD1	CASSPGTGNTEAFF	TGTGCCAGCAGCCCCGGGACAGGGAACACTGAAGCTTTCTTT
TRBV21-1	TRBJ2-3	NA	NA	CASRTVTTQYF	TGTGCCAGCAGAACGGTAACCACGCAGTATTTT
TRBV12-5	TRBJ2-5	NA	TRBD2	CASAGPSGSFFQTQYF	TGTGCTAGCGCCGGCCCTAGCGGGAGCTTTTTTCAGACCCAGTACTTC
TRBV7-2	TRBJ2-6	NA	NA	CASSLTGGYSGANVLTF	TGTGCCAGCAGCTTAACCGGCGGATACTCTGGGGCCAACGTCCTGACTTTC
TRBV10-3	TRBJ2-4	NA	NA	CAISERLAKNIQYF	TGTGCCATCAGTGAACGGTTAGCCAAAAACATTCAGTACTTC
TRBV5-5	TRBJ1-2	NA	TRBD1	CASSFGTVYGYTF	TGTGCCAGCAGCTTCGGGACAGTCTATGGCTACACCTTC
TRBV20-1	TRBJ2-1	NA	NA	CSASFGASVYNEQFF	TGCAGTGCTAGTTTTGGGGCTAGCGTCTACAATGAGCAGTTCTTC
TRBV29-1	TRBJ1-2	once	NA	CSVEWETNYGYTF	TGCAGCGTTGAATGGGAGACTAACTATGGCTACACCTTC
TRBV3-1/TRBV3-2	TRBJ2-3	NA	NA	CASSQGLPKTFTDTQYF	TGTGCCAGCAGCCAGGGGCTACCCAAAACCTTCACAGATACGCAGTATTTT
TRBV4-3	TRBJ2-7	NA	TRBD2	CASSRIPGLASYEQYF	TGCGCCAGCAGCCGGATACCGGGACTAGCATCCTACGAGCAGTACTTC
TRBV9	TRBJ2-7	NA	NA	CASLLLFPLRGLNPKQYF	TGTGCCAGCCTTCTCCTCTTTCCCCTGCGGGGGCTAAACCCCAAGCAGTACTTC
TRBV7-6	TRBJ2-1	NA	TRBD1	CASSPGTGVYNEQFF	TGTGCCAGCAGTCCCGGGACAGGGGTCTACAATGAGCAGTTCTTC
TRBV11-2	TRBJ2-7	NA	NA	CASSSTRTSEQYF	TGTGCCAGCAGCTCAACTAGAACATCCGAGCAGTACTTC
TRBV27	TRBJ2-7	NA	NA	CASSLQSPRTYEQYF	TGTGCCAGCAGTTTACAGTCGCCTAGAACCTACGAGCAGTACTTC
TRBV7-9	TRBJ1-3	NA	NA	CASSDRDLNARNTIYF	TGTGCCAGCAGCGACCGGGACTTAAACGCGCGAAACACCATATATTTT
TRBV11-2	TRBJ2-7	NA	TRBD1	CASSSQGQGYEQYF	TGTGCCAGCAGCTCCCAAGGACAGGGCTACGAGCAGTACTTC
TRBV27	TRBJ1-6	once	TRBD1	CASSLRRTGISGSPLHF	TGTGCCAGCAGTCTCCGTAGGACAGGGATTTCTGGATCACCCCTCCACTTT
TRBV6-5	TRBJ1-2	NA	NA	CASRGRGSDNYGYTF	TGTGCCAGCAGGGGACGGGGGTCCGATAACTATGGCTACACCTTC
TRBV7-2	TRBJ1-3	NA	TRBD1	CASSSRDSPGNTIYF	TGTGCCAGCAGTTCAAGGGACAGCCCTGGAAACACCATATATTTT
TRBV19	TRBJ1-6	NA	NA	CASSMVGEGSASPLHF	TGTGCCAGTAGTATGGTTGGAGAGGGCTCGGCTTCACCCCTCCACTTT
TRBV19	TRBJ2-3	NA	TRBD2	CASSMSSGVGDTQYF	TGTGCCAGTAGTATGTCTAGCGGGGTGGGAGATACGCAGTATTTT
TRBV11-1	TRBJ2-3	NA	NA	CASSAGSSTDTQYF	TGTGCCAGCAGCGCAGGGTCTAGCACAGATACGCAGTATTTT
TRBV7-6	TRBJ2-1	NA	TRBD1	CASSLSPGGDGNEQFF	TGTGCCAGCAGCTTATCCCCAGGGGGTGATGGGAATGAGCAGTTCTTC
TRBV10-3	TRBJ1-6	NA	TRBD1	CAISDSGQARSPLHF	TGTGCCATCAGTGATTCGGGACAGGCTAGATCACCCCTCCACTTT
TRBV18	TRBJ1-1	NA	NA	CASSPGSGAHMNTEAFF	TGTGCCAGCTCACCGGGATCAGGGGCCCATATGAACACTGAAGCTTTCTTT
TRBV5-1	TRBJ2-5	NA	NA	CASSFPNLGETQYF	TGCGCCAGCAGCTTTCCTAACCTTGGAGAGACCCAGTACTTC
TRBV19	TRBJ2-1	NA	TRBD2	CASSRGLAGGYNEQFF	TGTGCCAGTAGTAGGGGACTAGCGGGTGGATACAATGAGCAGTTCTTC
TRBV2	TRBJ2-7	few	TRBD1	CASNWAGGSYEQYF	TGTGCCAGCAACTGGGCAGGGGGCAGTTACGAGCAGTACTTC
TRBV28	TRBJ1-2	NA	NA	CASSFGQGRGNYGYTF	TGTGCCAGCAGTTTTGGGCAGGGGAGAGGTAACTATGGCTACACCTTC
TRBV28	TRBJ2-7	NA	TRBD2	CASSSPRGAGGYEQYF	TGTGCCAGCAGTTCACCAAGGGGAGCGGGGGGATACGAGCAGTACTTC
TRBV29-1	TRBJ2-2	NA	TRBD1	CSGGTGGTGELFF	TGCAGCGGGGGGACAGGAGGAACCGGGGAGCTGTTTTTT
TRBV7-2	TRBJ1-6	NA	TRBD1	CASSKGTVPGPLHF	TGTGCCAGCAGCAAAGGGACAGTCCCGGGACCCCTCCACTTT
TRBV4-3	TRBJ1-4	once	NA	CASSQDLAGIATNEKLFF	TGCGCCAGCAGCCAAGATTTGGCAGGGATAGCAACTAATGAAAAACTGTTTTTT
TRBV18	TRBJ2-1	few	NA	CASSPPVGEEQFF	TGTGCCAGCTCACCGCCCGTGGGAGAGGAGCAGTTCTTC
TRBV23-1	TRBJ1-6	NA	NA	CASRQQGPGTPLHF	TGCGCCAGCAGACAACAGGGCCCAGGGACACCCCTCCACTTT
TRBV7-3	TRBJ1-1	NA	NA	CASSLNRAVNTEAFF	TGTGCCAGCAGCTTAAATCGTGCGGTGAACACTGAAGCTTTCTTT
TRBV7-9	TRBJ2-3	NA	TRBD1	CASHSWSLRDRGSTDTQYF	TGTGCCTCTCATTCTTGGTCACTTAGGGACAGGGGCTCCACAGATACGCAGTATTTT
TRBV9	TRBJ1-5	NA	TRBD1	CASSADIGQGVPQHF	TGTGCCAGCAGCGCGGACATCGGACAGGGAGTGCCCCAGCATTTT
TRBV11-2	TRBJ2-5	few	TRBD1	CASSLGPQGAETQYF	TGTGCCAGCAGCTTAGGACCCCAGGGGGCAGAGACCCAGTACTTC